The present entry profiles one TCR beta chain with its context. The data belong to a study of blood T cell repertoires in COVID-19. Study as a whole: Sites across the United States, Italy and Spain contributed samples from acute and convalescent COVID-19. In each case, the material was cDNA or gDNA derived from T cells, B-cell-depleted T cells, or PBMCs.

Germline V CDR1 and CDR2: LGHDT, YNNKEL (reference sequence). This CDR3 spans 16 amino acids. After removal of 3 bases from V and 2 bases from J, the junction contained 8 bases not matched to a gene. In the study's own analysis: Nucleated cell counts were estimated from reference gene primer amplification. Sequencing used immunoSEQ multiplex PCR; TCRdb keeps in-frame clones, though not all of them. Clone size and the V and J calls come from that table; the DNA yielded D and trimming. In the table there are 100,000 to 150,000 clones, about 70% of which are singletons. This TCR came from a man in his fifties or sixties with acute or convalescent COVID-19. Sequencing was performed on peripheral blood. The chain recombines TRBV3-1 (or the pseudogene TRBV3-2) with TRBJ2-3; 7 positions match TRBD2. CDR3 DNA sequence: TGTGCCAGCAGCCAGAGACTAGCCGATTCCACAGATACGCAGTATTTT. Residues: CASSQRLADSTDTQYF.